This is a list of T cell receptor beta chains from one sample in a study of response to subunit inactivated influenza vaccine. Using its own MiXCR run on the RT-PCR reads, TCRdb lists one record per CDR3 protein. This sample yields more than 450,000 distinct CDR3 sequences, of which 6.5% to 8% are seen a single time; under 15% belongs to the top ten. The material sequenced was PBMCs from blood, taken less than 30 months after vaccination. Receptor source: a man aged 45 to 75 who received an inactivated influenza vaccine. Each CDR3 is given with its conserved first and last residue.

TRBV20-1 CSAEQPSANQPQHF
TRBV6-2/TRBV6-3 CASGGAGTDTQYF
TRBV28 CASSTASGGAREQYF
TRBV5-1 CASRKAGEYNEQFF
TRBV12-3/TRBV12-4 CASSPPGGGARGYTF
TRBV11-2 CASSLGGTSYEQYF
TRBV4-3 CASSQDGGPNEQFF
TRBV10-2 CASSEGRNYEQYF
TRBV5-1 CASSWGGQGKNEQFF
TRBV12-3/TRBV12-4 CASTRGVSSYEQYF
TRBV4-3 CASSQDWGNRAYEQYF
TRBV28 CASSLSEEGLTQYF
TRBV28 CASTSAYEQYF
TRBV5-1 CASSLDNPALEKLFF
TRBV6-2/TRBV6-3 CASSKRGLYNEQFF
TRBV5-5 CASSLEGLKNTGELFF
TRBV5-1 CASSAGRAATDTQYF
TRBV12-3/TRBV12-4 CASSPRQAGTGELFF
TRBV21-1 CASSKHRDSGEKLFF
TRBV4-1 CASSQVGDNEQFF
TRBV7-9 CASTPAPSELFF
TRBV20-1 CSANRANEQFF
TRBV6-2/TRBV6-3 CATTTGRYEQYF
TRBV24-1 CATSDSYRSSYNEQFF
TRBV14 CASSQEVGNEQFF
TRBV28 CASTGTGAKNIQYF
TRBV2 CASSGGTVSTDTQYF
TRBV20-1 CSANRGQGTEAFF
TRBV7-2 CASSRTSLSYEQYF
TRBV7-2 CASSFWGENEQFF
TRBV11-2 CASSLGNSGGETQYF
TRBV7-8 CASSLRVMGEQFF
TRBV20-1 CSAKQGAQPQHF
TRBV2 CASSEGLLSSYEQYF
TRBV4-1 CASSLLDYLGEQYF
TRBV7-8 CASSTGTSGALYEQYF
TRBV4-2 CASSQDLTDTQYF
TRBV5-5 CASVDSNTGELFF
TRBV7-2 CASSQRQGQPQHF
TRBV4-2 CASSQDFRGGRTEAFF
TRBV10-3 CAIRMGGASTDTQYF
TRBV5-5 CASNRGDAEKLFF
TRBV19 CASRDRGGVDQPQHF
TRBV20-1 CSARPLAGAYNEQFF
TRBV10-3 CAISGTSTDTQYF
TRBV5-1 CASSLGDFYEQYF
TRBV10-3 CAISVQGQDEQYF
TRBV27 CASSSEGANSYEQYF
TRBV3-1 CASSHRGGVIYNEQFF
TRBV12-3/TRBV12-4 CASSLSLAGGLMSYNEQFF
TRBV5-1 CASSSWTGRNSNEQFF
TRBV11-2 CASSLQGGGANTGELFF
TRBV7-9 CASSLGTYNTGELFF
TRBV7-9 CASSLMGQGAETQYF
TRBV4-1 CASSQGDADNQPQHF
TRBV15 CATERGVNEQFF
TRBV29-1 CSVEDGESVRDTIYF
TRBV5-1 CASSLSGYEQYF
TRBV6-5 CASSSYEGIQYF